The 8 T cell receptor beta chains given below trace back to one sample, sequenced in a study of technical replicates of blood from a handful of donors. Method: immunoSEQ multiplex PCR; TCRdb's copy keeps in-frame clones and lacks some. The table lists 81,000 or so clones, about 97% of them singletons. Material for sequencing was T cells isolated from PBMCs. The source of these receptors is a human donor in good health.

The chain links TRBV27 to TRBJ1-4; perhaps TRBD1 as D (5 bases). Germline V gene lookup returns CDR1 MNHEY and CDR2 SMNVEV (reference sequence). The CDR3 extends over 15 amino acids. Trimming took 4 bases from V and 6 from J, leaving 15 bases between them. CDR3 in amino acids: CASSWQGGFHEKLFF. The CDR3 DNA reads TGTGCCAGCAGTTGGCAGGGAGGATTTCATGAAAAACTGTTTTTT.

The rearrangement links TRBV6-5 to TRBJ2-7, with 10 bases identical to TRBD2. Germline V gene lookup returns CDR1 MNHEY and CDR2 SVGAGI. V lost 6 bases and J lost 2; bases outside the gene matches: 7. The CDR3 contains 15 residues. CDR3 loop: CASSPTGLAAYEQYF. The DNA for the CDR3 is TGTGCCAGCAGCCCGACCGGACTAGCGGCCTACGAGCAGTACTTC.

V is TRBV9 and J is TRBJ2-7; maybe TRBD2 (6 bases). V shed 2 bases and J shed 2 bases, with 14 bases lying between them. CDR1 is SGDLS, CDR2 YYNGEE, per germline. The CDR3 has 15 amino acids. CDR3 in DNA: TGTGCCAGCAGCGTGGCCGAAGCGGGTCCCTACGAGCAGTACTTC. Translating gives CASSVAEAGPYEQYF.

Only one count was recorded for this clone. One junction end disagrees with the germline gene, perhaps due to a read error. This chain connects TRBV7-7 to TRBJ1-6; 8 bases are a match to TRBD1. The CDR3 loop spans 15 amino acids. Germline V lookup: CDR1 SSHAT, CDR2 FNYEAQ (reference sequence). CDR3 nucleotide sequence: TGTGCTAGCAGCTTAGGAGGGGACAGGAGGGCACCCCTCCACTTT. Protein: CASSLGGDRRAPLHF.

This clone appeared a single time. This chain joins TRBV11-3 and TRBJ2-7, with TRBD1 matching 7 bases. The ends lost 5 bases at V and 0 bases at J; junction bases unmatched: 7. Germline assignment: CDR1 SGHNT and CDR2 YENEEA. CDR3 size: 15 residues. In DNA, the CDR3 is TGTGCCAGCAGCCCCGAGGGACAGAGCTCCTACGAGCAGTACTTC. The encoded protein is CASSPEGQSSYEQYF.

The chain combines TRBV5-1 with TRBJ1-4; D may be TRBD1 (5 bases). V was trimmed by 0 bases and J by 0 bases, leaving 15 bases between them. Germline-derived CDR1 and CDR2 are SGHRS and YFSETQ. The CDR3 is 18 amino acids. The CDR3 region has the DNA TGCGCCAGCAGCTTGGAAATCGACAGCCGAGCAACTAATGAAAAACTGTTTTTT. Its protein product is CASSLEIDSRATNEKLFF. The complete variable domain, with remaining parts taken from reference TRBV5-1 and TRBJ1-4, reads KAGVTQTPRYLIKTRGQQVTLSCSPISGHRSVSWYQQTPGQGLQFLFEYFSETQRNKGNFPGRFSGRQFSNSRSEMNVSTLELGDSALYLCASSLEIDSRATNEKLFFGSGTQLSVL.

This chain connects TRBV5-8 to TRBJ2-7, with 8 bases aligning to TRBD2. Germline values: CDR1 SGHTS, CDR2 YDEGEE. This CDR3 spans 16 amino acids. After removal of 0 bases from V and 0 bases from J, the junction contained 5 bases not matched to a gene. CDR3 protein: CASSLGFAGGSYEQYF. The CDR3 nucleotides are TGTGCCAGCAGCTTGGGTTTCGCGGGGGGCTCCTACGAGCAGTACTTC.

This rearrangement joins TRBV9 to TRBJ2-7, with 7 nucleotides matching TRBD2. The CDR3 loop spans 13 amino acids. V shed 3 bases and J 2 bases; nucleotides not matched to a gene: 2. The germline V gene has CDR1 SGDLS and CDR2 YYNGEE. Here the CDR3 reads CASSGGGTYEQYF. The CDR3 DNA is TGTGCCAGCAGCGGGGGGGGAACCTACGAGCAGTACTTC.